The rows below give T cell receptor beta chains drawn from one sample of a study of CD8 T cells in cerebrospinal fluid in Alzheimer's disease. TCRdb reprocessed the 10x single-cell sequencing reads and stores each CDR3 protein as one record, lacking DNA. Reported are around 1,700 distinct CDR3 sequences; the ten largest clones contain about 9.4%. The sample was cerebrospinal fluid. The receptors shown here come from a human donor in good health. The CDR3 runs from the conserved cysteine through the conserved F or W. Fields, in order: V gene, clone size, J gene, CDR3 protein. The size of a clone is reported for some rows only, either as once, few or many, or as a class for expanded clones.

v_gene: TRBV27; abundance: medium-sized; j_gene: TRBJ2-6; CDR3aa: CASSLSGGANVLTF
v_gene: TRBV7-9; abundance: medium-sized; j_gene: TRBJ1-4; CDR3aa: CASSLGQNNEKLFF
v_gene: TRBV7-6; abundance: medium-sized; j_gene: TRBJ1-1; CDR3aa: CASSLVSGGGTEAFF
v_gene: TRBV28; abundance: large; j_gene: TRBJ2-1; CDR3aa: CASSFPSSGRAYEQFF
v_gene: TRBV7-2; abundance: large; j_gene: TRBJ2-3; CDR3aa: CASRGGDTQYF
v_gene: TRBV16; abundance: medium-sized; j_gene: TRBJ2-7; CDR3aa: CASSQLARGHEQYF
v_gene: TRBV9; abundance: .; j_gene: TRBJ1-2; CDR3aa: CASSVTDFSVPDYGYTF
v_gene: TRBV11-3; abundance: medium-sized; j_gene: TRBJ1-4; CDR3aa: CASSLVTGAATNEKLFF
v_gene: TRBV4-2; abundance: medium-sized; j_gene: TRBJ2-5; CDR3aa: CASSQEQKETQYF
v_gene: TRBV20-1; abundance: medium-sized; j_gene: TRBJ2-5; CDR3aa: CSARAGGETQYF
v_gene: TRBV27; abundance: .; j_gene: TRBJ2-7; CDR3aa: CASSLNHNIEQYF
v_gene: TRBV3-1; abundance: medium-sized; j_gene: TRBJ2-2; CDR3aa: CASSQGVAANTGELFF
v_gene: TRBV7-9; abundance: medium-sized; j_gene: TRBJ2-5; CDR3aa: CASSEIGQGGYF
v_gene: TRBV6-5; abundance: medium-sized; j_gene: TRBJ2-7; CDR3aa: CASSTPGTGDYEQYF
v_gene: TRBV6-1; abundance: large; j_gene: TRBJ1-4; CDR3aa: CASIRGQGEKLFF
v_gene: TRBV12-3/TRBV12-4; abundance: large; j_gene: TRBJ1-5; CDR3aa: CASSLFGQDQPQHF
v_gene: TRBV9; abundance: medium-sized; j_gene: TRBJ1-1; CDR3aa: CASSVRLSDEAFF
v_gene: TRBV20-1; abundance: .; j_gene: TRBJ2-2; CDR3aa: CSAQSGTGWGTGELFF
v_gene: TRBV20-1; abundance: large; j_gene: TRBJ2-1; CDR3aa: CSARPGTGVNEQFF
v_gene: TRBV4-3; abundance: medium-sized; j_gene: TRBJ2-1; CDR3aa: CASSQDDRSSYNEQFF
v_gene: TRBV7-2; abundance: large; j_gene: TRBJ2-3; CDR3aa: CASSVTDTQYF
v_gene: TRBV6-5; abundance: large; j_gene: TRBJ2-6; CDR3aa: CASSYSGANVLTF
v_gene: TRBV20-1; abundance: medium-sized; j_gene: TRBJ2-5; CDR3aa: CSARKREGGETQYF
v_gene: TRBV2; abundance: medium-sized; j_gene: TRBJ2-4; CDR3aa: CASSMRAHKNIQYF
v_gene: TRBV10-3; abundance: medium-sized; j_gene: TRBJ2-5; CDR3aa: CAISEVTSGGGTQYF